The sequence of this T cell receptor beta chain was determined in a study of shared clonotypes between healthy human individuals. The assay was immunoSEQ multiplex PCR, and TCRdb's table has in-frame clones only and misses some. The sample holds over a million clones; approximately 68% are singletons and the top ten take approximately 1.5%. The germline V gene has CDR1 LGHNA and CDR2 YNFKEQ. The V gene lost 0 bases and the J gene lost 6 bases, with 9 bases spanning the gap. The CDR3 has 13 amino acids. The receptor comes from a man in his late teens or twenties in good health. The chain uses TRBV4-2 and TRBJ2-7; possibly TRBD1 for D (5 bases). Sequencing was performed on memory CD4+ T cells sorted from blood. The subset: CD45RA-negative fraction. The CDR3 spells CASSQDRGLEQYF. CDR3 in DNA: TGTGCCAGCAGCCAAGATAGGGGTCTCGAGCAGTACTTC.